This T cell receptor (beta chain) appears in the sequencing data of a study of blood T cell repertoires in COVID-19. The CDR3 length is 13 residues. The V end lost 8 bases, the J end lost 5 bases, and 16 bases lay between the germline ends. Germline V gene data show CDR1 as MNHEY and CDR2 as SVGAGI. Under the authors' procedure: Quantification of nucleated cells was approximated via reference gene primer amplification. Measured with immunoSEQ multiplex PCR; TCRdb has only the in-frame clones, and not every one. D and trimming come from the DNA, and the V and J calls and clone size come from that table. The sample lists about 150,000 clones, 80% occurring once.

Sequenced: peripheral blood. This clonotype was sampled from a woman in her forties or fifties with acute or convalescent COVID-19. The rearrangement links TRBV6-5 to TRBJ2-7; D is possibly TRBD2 (6 bases). The CDR3 protein is CASRAAWGDEQYF. CDR3 nucleotides: TGTGCCAGCCGAGCGGCCTGGGGGGACGAGCAGTACTTC.